Listed below are T cell receptor beta chains from one sample, sequenced in a study of Graves' ophthalmopathy and Graves' hyperthyroidism. TCRdb itself ran the multiplex PCR reads through MiXCR, one entry per CDR3 protein. In the table there are fewer than 350,000 distinct CDR3 sequences, about a sixth of which are singletons. Sequenced sample: peripheral blood. These receptors came from an adult man with Graves' ophthalmopathy. CDR3s leave out the opening cysteine and the closing phenylalanine or tryptophan.

V: TRBV30
CDR3: AWKGPGQPQH

V: TRBV6-1
CDR3: ASSVTGGFNYGYT

V: TRBV12-3/TRBV12-4
CDR3: ASSLGGDAAF

V: TRBV6-2/TRBV6-3
CDR3: ASTFDRAGPYEQY

V: TRBV5-6
CDR3: ASSFIWGQNNQPQH

V: TRBV6-2/TRBV6-3
CDR3: ASIIGDRGRGEQY

V: TRBV3-1
CDR3: ASSQDTSGSETQY

V: TRBV24-1
CDR3: ATSDLYGTGELF

V: TRBV28
CDR3: ASSKRRGLRSYEQY

V: TRBV11-2
CDR3: ASIRPGGGEQY

V: TRBV6-2/TRBV6-3
CDR3: ASSESGYSNQPQH

V: TRBV6-2/TRBV6-3
CDR3: ASSASGQGTEAF

V: TRBV11-3
CDR3: ASSRGFISGANVLT

V: TRBV3-1
CDR3: ASSQGAGISYGYT

V: TRBV20-1
CDR3: SASPGQGHQETQY

V: TRBV9
CDR3: ASSVGSPRANVLT

V: TRBV6-2/TRBV6-3
CDR3: ASSYMASGGNTGELF

V: TRBV5-1
CDR3: ASSLAEGDFTEAF

V: TRBV29-1
CDR3: SAAWGDTEAF

V: TRBV19
CDR3: ASSADGRNYGYT

V: TRBV30
CDR3: AWSPRPGQANYGYT

V: TRBV13
CDR3: ASSLGLTGTTEAF

V: TRBV12-3/TRBV12-4
CDR3: ASSPGSAEETQY

V: TRBV18
CDR3: ASSSEAGNTEAF

V: TRBV6-4
CDR3: ASSALAGGPYTGELF

V: TRBV6-2/TRBV6-3
CDR3: ASKVGNQETQY

V: TRBV7-9
CDR3: ASSSMAPGEQY

V: TRBV7-9
CDR3: ASSPPGVARETQY

V: TRBV9
CDR3: ASSPYSGELF

V: TRBV27
CDR3: ASSPRAGQSYEQY

V: TRBV20-1
CDR3: SARVQTQY

V: TRBV19
CDR3: ASRRDREGAEAF

V: TRBV12-3/TRBV12-4
CDR3: ASSFTGQGKTQY

V: TRBV20-1
CDR3: SARDLINSPLH

V: TRBV2
CDR3: ASSISGTGTYEQY

V: TRBV27
CDR3: ASSLRTGTGRREQY

V: TRBV9
CDR3: ASSVATNSYEQY

V: TRBV20-1
CDR3: SAKTSGRFDNIQY

V: TRBV20-1
CDR3: SARRGRSSTGELF

V: TRBV5-1
CDR3: ASSFPPGWDDTRNEQY

V: TRBV5-1
CDR3: ASSSFPREARQPQH

V: TRBV7-6
CDR3: ASSLPGAGNTIY